Sequencing of this T cell receptor (beta chain) was carried out in a study of T cells in Graves' hyperthyroidism and ophthalmopathy. The germline V gene has CDR1 SGHTS and CDR2 YDEGEE. The CDR3 is 16 amino acids. The V gene lost 4 bases and the J gene lost 1 base, with 17 bases spanning the gap. It was RNA transcripts that yielded the amplified TCR beta CDR3 regions. During a first-round RT-PCR of the TCR CDR3, the HTBI primer set was used. TCRdb recomputed calls from the multiplex PCR reads with MiXCR, one row per CDR3 protein. The repertoire has hundreds of thousands of distinct CDR3 sequences, more than 20% of them found once; the top ten carry 30% to 40%. Those patients with uncontrolled infection, other autoimmune disease, pregnancy or lactation were excluded. The authors obtained PBMCs from more than 9.5 ml of fresh peripheral blood.

V and J are TRBV5-8 and TRBJ2-5, with D possibly TRBD2 on 5 matching bases. The receptor comes from a young man with Graves' ophthalmopathy. The sequenced material came from blood. The CDR3 here is CASSPGPSSPQETQYF. Here the CDR3 DNA reads TGTGCCAGCAGCCCCGGGCCTAGCTCCCCCCAAGAGACCCAGTACTTC.